The T cell receptor (beta chain) under discussion was sequenced for a study of T cell responses to AZD1222 COVID-19 vaccine. The germline gives CDR1 LNHDA, CDR2 SQIVND (reference sequence). Trimming removed 5 bases from V and 6 bases from J, with 10 bases in between. CDR3 size: 12 residues. Generated by immunoSEQ multiplex PCR, the TCRdb table keeps only in-frame clones and is missing some. The sample comprises tens of thousands of clones, roughly 90% of which are singletons, and roughly 4.3% rests with the top ten. The chain joins TRBV19 to TRBJ1-1; D perhaps matches TRBD1 (5 bases). The source was peripheral blood, collected 28 days after the second AZD1222 dose. This clonotype was sampled from an adult who received the AZD1222 COVID-19 vaccine. In DNA form, the CDR3 reads TGTGCCAGTAGTCCTCAAGGGGCTGAAGCTTTCTTT. Protein sequence: CASSPQGAEAFF.